The rows below give T cell receptor beta chains drawn from one sample of a study of identical twins. TCRdb called the 5' RACE reads again in MiXCR, with one record for every CDR3 protein. The sample lists about 500,000 distinct CDR3 sequences, more than 13% occurring once. This sample was shared with a second study, whose subject was yellow fever vaccine responses in identical twins.

The specimen was CD4+ T cells sorted from blood. The receptors stem from a woman aged 18-29 years in good health. CDR3s include the opening cysteine and the closing phenylalanine or tryptophan. D genes are given only for firm matches. Some rows have no size entry. The others give once, few or many, or a class for an expanded clone.

TRBD1	15	-	TRBV29-1	TRBJ2-2	CSASRTGSNTGELFF	TGCAGCGCCTCCCGGACAGGGTCGAACACCGGGGAGCTGTTTTTT
TRBD1	15	few	TRBV10-3	TRBJ2-2	CAISGTGGAAGELFF	TGTGCCATCAGTGGGACAGGGGGCGCGGCCGGGGAGCTGTTTTTT
-	13	many	TRBV5-4	TRBJ2-3	CASSRPLADTQYF	TGTGCCAGCAGCCGTCCCCTAGCAGATACGCAGTATTTT
-	13	-	TRBV9	TRBJ1-1	CASSVLGYTEAFF	TGTGCCAGCAGCGTCTTGGGGTACACTGAAGCTTTCTTT
-	16	-	TRBV20-1	TRBJ1-4	CSATPPGRNPNEKLFF	TGCAGTGCCACGCCACCTGGACGGAATCCTAATGAAAAACTGTTTTTT
-	13	-	TRBV12-3/TRBV12-4	TRBJ1-1	CASSLGGTTEAFF	TGTGCCAGCAGTTTAGGGGGTACCACTGAAGCTTTCTTT
-	14	few	TRBV7-8	TRBJ2-5	CASSLASGVETQYF	TGTGCCAGCAGCTTAGCGTCAGGGGTCGAGACCCAGTACTTC
-	13	many	TRBV25-1	TRBJ2-7	CASSDRGSYEQYF	TGTGCCAGCAGCGACCGAGGTTCCTACGAGCAGTACTTC
-	13	-	TRBV11-2	TRBJ2-6	CASSSQDYNVLTF	TGTGCCAGCAGCTCCCAGGACTACAACGTCCTGACTTTC
-	15	few	TRBV7-3	TRBJ2-3	CASSPNGGGAYTQYF	TGTGCCAGCAGCCCCAACGGAGGGGGGGCATATACGCAGTATTTT
TRBD2	15	-	TRBV29-1	TRBJ2-4	CSAMGAGGSKNIQYF	TGCAGCGCCATGGGAGCGGGAGGGTCAAAAAACATTCAGTACTTC
-	12	few	TRBV7-2	TRBJ2-5	CASSLMRETQYF	TGTGCCAGCAGCTTGATGCGAGAGACCCAGTACTTC
-	16	many	TRBV5-1	TRBJ2-1	CASSEASGSSYNEQFF	TGCGCCAGCAGCGAAGCAAGCGGTTCCTCCTACAATGAGCAGTTCTTC
-	14	few	TRBV15	TRBJ1-2	CATSRVYSIDGYTF	TGTGCCACCAGCAGAGTGTACAGTATCGATGGCTACACCTTC
TRBD1	14	-	TRBV27	TRBJ1-1	CASSLSGTGIWAFF	TGTGCCAGCAGTTTATCAGGGACAGGTATTTGGGCTTTCTTT
-	13	many	TRBV5-1	TRBJ2-7	CASSLLQNYEQYF	TGCGCCAGCAGCTTGCTACAGAATTACGAGCAGTACTTC